This T cell receptor (beta chain) was retrieved from a study of control samples from healthy donors and cancer patients. The data were produced by immunoSEQ multiplex PCR, yet TCRdb's version contains in-frame clones alone and is incomplete. The sample records about 170,000 clones, over 85% being singletons. The V and J ends lost 4 bases and 0 bases respectively, with 16 bases between them. The germline V gene has CDR1 SGDLS and CDR2 YYNGEE. This CDR3 spans 16 amino acids. The TCR was taken from a woman aged 55-70 years in good health. Sample: blood. The chain employs TRBV9 and TRBJ1-1; a possible D gene is TRBD1 (5 bases). CDR3 nucleotide sequence: TGTGCCAGCAGCCCCAGAGCAGGGACCCTGAACACTGAAGCTTTCTTT. It is translated as CASSPRAGTLNTEAFF.